These 4 T cell receptor beta chains were all obtained from the same sample, sequenced in a study of blood T cell repertoires in COVID-19. Repertoires were generated with immunoSEQ multiplex PCR, while TCRdb's copy carries only in-frame clones and drops some. This table holds 200,000 to 250,000 clones, about nine tenths found once. The sequenced material came from peripheral blood. The receptors here all came from a woman in her sixties with acute or convalescent COVID-19.

The rearrangement links TRBV28 to TRBJ2-7; D perhaps matches TRBD2 (5 bases). V was cut by 9 bases and J by 2 bases, with 11 bases left in between. The CDR3 totals 12 residues. CDR1 MDHEN and CDR2 SYDVKM come from the germline V gene. The chain's CDR3 is CASQRVTYEQYF. The CDR3 DNA sequence: TGTGCCAGTCAGAGGGTCACCTACGAGCAGTACTTC.

This chain connects TRBV28 to TRBJ2-1; TRBD2 aligns across 11 bases. This CDR3 contains 15 residues. J was trimmed by 8 bases and V by 3 bases; bases with no gene match: 6. Germline V CDR1 and CDR2: MDHEN, SYDVKM. DNA for the CDR3: TGTGCCAGCAGTTTTCTAGCGGGAGGTGGATATGAGCAGTTCTTC. Amino acid sequence: CASSFLAGGGYEQFF. The full variable domain, in which reference TRBV28 and TRBJ2-1 provide the parts outside the CDR3, is DVKVTQSSRYLVKRTGEKVFLECVQDMDHENMFWYRQDPGLGLRLIYFSYDVKMKEKGDIPEGYSVSREKKERFSLILESASTNQTSMYLCASSFLAGGGYEQFFGPGTRLTVL.

This clone was counted between two and nine times. The chain carries TRBV30 and TRBJ2-1; TRBD2 matches 7 bases. In germline, CDR1 is GTSNPN, CDR2 SVGIG (reference sequence). The ends lost 3 bases at V and 7 bases at J; junction bases unmatched: 15. This CDR3 spans 16 amino acids. The CDR3 DNA is TGTGCCTGGAGCTTACGAATTGGGGGGGAGGGGAATGAGCAGTTCTTC. This codes for CAWSLRIGGEGNEQFF.

This rearrangement joins TRBV10-3 to TRBJ1-2, with D unresolved. The CDR3 spans 14 residues. The ends were cut back, 6 bases at V and 6 bases at J, with 17 bases in the middle. Per the germline V gene, CDR1 is ENHRY and CDR2 is SYGVKD. The CDR3 loop is CAIRNPVQRNGYTF. The CDR3 nucleotides are TGTGCCATCAGGAACCCTGTACAACGAAATGGCTACACCTTC.